The clone carrying this T cell receptor beta chain was seen repeatedly, ten times or more. This CDR3 is built from 13 residues. Germline assignment: CDR1 MNHNS and CDR2 SASEGT. The ends lost 7 bases at V and 3 bases at J; junction bases unmatched: 3. The entire patient cohort was treatment-naive prior to thyroid surgery. This sample is drawn from a study of metastatic and nonmetastatic thyroid tumors. In the original workflow: CDR3 differences across clinicopathological groups were used to build a distant-metastasis classifier for papillary thyroid cancer. TCRdb re-called the PCR reads through MiXCR. The V and J calls here are based on TCRdb, not the publication. The data show about 69,000 clones, with about 14% seen just once and approximately 7% held by the top ten.

This TCR was recovered from a male donor with papillary thyroid cancer or a benign thyroid nodule (not recorded which). Some clones in this sample may be carry-over from other donors' samples. Sequenced input: blood. This chain links TRBV6-1 with TRBJ2-7; 10 positions agree with TRBD1. The CDR3 loop reads CASTRDRGYEQYF. The CDR3 nucleotides are TGTGCCAGCACCCGGGACAGGGGCTACGAGCAGTACTTC.